The entry below describes one T cell receptor (beta chain). Its antigen is not identified. With V trimmed by 3 bases and J by 3 bases, 3 bases remained unmatched. The CDR3 sequence is 15 residues long. Per germline, CDR1 SGHTA and CDR2 FQGNSA. The data derive from a study of T cell responses to AZD1222 COVID-19 vaccine. Study results and limitations: Repertoire sampling was restricted to post-peak T cell response timepoints. Baseline serology detected seropositivity in only 5 to 7 AZD1222 recipients. The sample set comprised mostly white British donors with more females, and clonal diversity was possibly underestimated.

Generated by immunoSEQ multiplex PCR, the TCRdb table keeps only in-frame clones and is missing some. The sample holds around 65,000 clones, about four fifths seen once. The rearrangement joins TRBV7-2 to TRBJ2-1, with TRBD2 identical over 9 bases. This TCR was sampled from an adult who received the AZD1222 COVID-19 vaccine. Sequencing was performed on peripheral blood, taken 28 days after the second AZD1222 dose. CDR3 protein: CASSLLAGNYNEQFF. CDR3 coding DNA: TGTGCCAGCAGCTTGCTAGCGGGAAACTACAATGAGCAGTTCTTC. The whole variable domain, filled in from reference TRBV7-2 and TRBJ2-1, reads GAGVSQSPSNKVTEKGKDVELRCDPISGHTALYWYRQSLGQGLEFLIYFQGNSAPDKSGLPSDRFSAERTGGSVSTLTIQRTQQEDSAVYLCASSLLAGNYNEQFFGPGTRLTVL.